This TCR beta chain was recorded in a study of blood T cell repertoires in COVID-19. Libraries were prepared by immunoSEQ multiplex PCR; TCRdb keeps only in-frame clonotypes and omits some of them. The table includes around 65,000 clones, about four fifths detected once. Germline V lookup: CDR1 SGHRS, CDR2 YFSETQ. The CDR3 length is 15 residues. V lost 0 bases, J lost 5 bases, and 14 bases lay in between. This receptor was taken from a human donor in a cohort sampled during active COVID-19. The rearrangement joins TRBV5-1 to TRBJ2-5; D is perhaps TRBD2 (5 bases). The sample taken for sequencing was peripheral blood. CDR3 DNA: TGCGCCAGCAGCTTGGCCGATATGAGCGGTGAGACCCAGTACTTC. Its translation is CASSLADMSGETQYF.